The 8 T cell receptor beta chains below were found in one sample sequenced in a study of T-cell reconstitution after alpha-beta-depleted transplantation in children. The authors prepared the TCRbeta library with unique molecular identifiers. TCRdb reanalysed the PCR reads using MiXCR and keeps one entry per CDR3 protein. This sample yields 280,000 or so distinct CDR3 sequences, of which approximately 10% are seen a single time; about a quarter belongs to the top ten. This specimen consisted of peripheral blood, obtained 180 days after TCRalphabeta/CD19-depleted stem cell transplant. Receptor source: a male patient under 10 years old who had a stem cell transplant for chronic granulomatous disease, so the T cells may come from the graft donor.

This clonotype was observed at least ten times. The chain combines TRBV14 with TRBJ1-2; D is perhaps TRBD1 (5 bases). Germline V gene lookup returns CDR1 SGHDN and CDR2 FVKESK. This CDR3 is 13 amino acids long. The V end lost 1 base, the J end lost 2 bases, and 5 bases lay between the germline ends. The CDR3: CASSQGQNYGYTF. CDR3 DNA: TGTGCCAGCAGCCAAGGACAGAACTATGGCTACACCTTC.

Turning to this clonotype: This could be a read error, since a much larger clone is one nucleotide away. The CDR3 reads CSVGERGGYTF. The CDR3 bases are TGCAGCGTTGGAGAGCGCGGTGGCTACACCTTC. V is TRBV29-1 and J is TRBJ1-2; D gene uncertain. This CDR3 has 11 amino acids. In germline, CDR1 is SQVTM, CDR2 ANQGSEA. Deletions cut 4 bases from V and 7 bases from J, with 10 bases between.

This clonotype was counted many times. This chain connects TRBV9 to TRBJ1-1; D is ambiguous. The germline CDR1 and CDR2 sequences are SGDLS and YYNGEE. Trimming cost V 0 bases and J 7 bases, with 10 bases left between them. This CDR3 has 13 amino acids. The CDR3 coding sequence is TGTGCCAGCAGCGTAGCTACGGGATATGAAGCTTTCTTT. It specifies CASSVATGYEAFF.

This clonotype has ten or more counts. The chain is built from TRBV6-5 and TRBJ2-1; maybe TRBD2 (5 bases). Trimming took off 1 base at V and 1 base at J, with 11 bases between the two ends. Germline assignment: CDR1 MNHEY and CDR2 SVGAGI. CDR3 length: 16 amino acids. This CDR3 reads CASSYLGLQSYNEQFF. DNA for the CDR3: TGTGCCAGCAGTTACTTAGGACTCCAGTCCTACAATGAGCAGTTCTTC.

The sample holds many counts of this clonotype. The V gene is TRBV7-2, the J gene TRBJ2-2; no clear D gene. CDR3 length: 13 amino acids. Germline V gene sequence: CDR1 SGHTA, CDR2 FQGNSA. Between the trimmed V and J ends, which lost 1 base and 7 bases, there was a span of 7 bases. The CDR3 DNA follows: TGTGCCAGCAGCTTAGTCGGCTACGGGGAGCTGTTTTTT. Translated: CASSLVGYGELFF.

As for this clonotype: This could be a read error, since a much larger clone is one nucleotide away. The genes are TRBV5-1 and TRBJ2-1; 8 bases agree with TRBD2. Trimming removed 0 bases from V and 5 bases from J; junction bases left unmatched: 7. Germline assignment: CDR1 SGHRS and CDR2 YFSETQ. This CDR3 spans 16 amino acids. DNA of the CDR3: TGCGCCAGCAGCTTGGCCAGCGGGGGTGTACACAATGAGCAGTTCTTC. This codes for CASSLASGGVHNEQFF.

This clonotype came up many times. The chain is built from TRBV7-2 and TRBJ2-1; 11 nucleotides agree with TRBD2. Per germline, CDR1 SGHTA and CDR2 FQGNSA. J gave up 6 bases and V 6 bases, and 4 bases lay outside the gene matches. The CDR3 loop spans 14 amino acids. Here the CDR3 reads CASRASGGTNEQFF. CDR3 bases: TGTGCCAGCAGAGCTAGCGGGGGGACCAATGAGCAGTTCTTC. Together with reference TRBV7-2 and TRBJ2-1, the CDR3 gives the full variable domain: GAGVSQSPSNKVTEKGKDVELRCDPISGHTALYWYRQSLGQGLEFLIYFQGNSAPDKSGLPSDRFSAERTGGSVSTLTIQRTQQEDSAVYLCASRASGGTNEQFFGPGTRLTVL.

With respect to this clonotype: A read error may explain this, as a much larger clone is one base away. The CDR3, as DNA: TGTGCCGGCAGTCCACCAGGGCCCTCTGGGGCCAACGTCCTGACTTTC. This gives the protein CAGSPPGPSGANVLTF. The chain employs TRBV28 and TRBJ2-6, with D possibly being TRBD1 (5 bases). In germline, CDR1 is MDHEN, CDR2 SYDVKM. CDR3 size: 16 residues.